This T cell receptor (beta chain) was obtained from a study of Graves' ophthalmopathy and Graves' hyperthyroidism. Having ophthalmopathy, the donors showed moderate-to-severe activity, CAS ≥3 and NOSPECS ≥4, with disease lasting under 3 months. Amplification from RNA transcripts yielded the TCR beta CDR3 regions. First-round RT-PCR used HTBI primers; second-round multiplex PCR followed. TCRdb reanalysed the multiplex PCR reads using MiXCR and keeps one entry per CDR3 protein. The repertoire holds 340,000 or so distinct CDR3 sequences, with 15% to 20% as singletons. CDR3 length: 13 amino acids. Germline CDR1 SGHVS, CDR2 FQNEAQ. Deletions cut 6 bases from V and 3 bases from J, with 12 bases between. This clonotype was counted ten times or more.

The chain uses TRBV7-8 and TRBJ2-7; maybe TRBD1 (6 bases). Sequenced: peripheral blood. This sequence was found in an adult man with Graves' ophthalmopathy. The CDR3 nucleotides are TGTGCCAGCAGTCGGGACACGCTCTACGAGCAGTACTTC. Translation: CASSRDTLYEQYF. Together with reference TRBV7-8 and TRBJ2-7, the CDR3 gives the full variable domain: GAGVSQSPRYKVAKRGQDVALRCDPISGHVSLFWYQQALGQGPEFLTYFQNEAQLDKSGLPSDRFFAERPEGSVSTLKIQRTQQEDSAVYLCASSRDTLYEQYFGPGTRLTVT.